These 30 T cell receptor beta chains originate from one sample sequenced in a study of TIL therapy for anti-PD-1-resistant metastatic lung cancer. This sample's time point: pre-treatment sample, taken before nivolumab and TIL therapy. Sequencing used immunoSEQ v3. The table came from immunoSEQ multiplex PCR; TCRdb's copy has only in-frame clones and leaves some out. The sample lists roughly 60,000 clones, roughly 80% occurring once. The material was blood, obtained at baseline. The receptor source for this set is a person between 30 and 80 years old with non-small cell lung cancer.

This clone has just one count. The V call is TRBV30, the J call TRBJ2-7, with D perhaps TRBD1 (6 bases). Trimming left V 4 bases short and J 4 bases short, with 14 bases between. Per the germline V gene, CDR1 is GTSNPN and CDR2 is SVGIG (reference sequence). This CDR3 is built from 13 residues. CDR3 nucleotide sequence: TGTGCCTGGACAACAGGGCCCCCGTACGAGCAGTACTTC. Its protein is CAWTTGPPYEQYF.

This clone showed up just once. The chain uses TRBV11-3 and TRBJ2-7, with 7 positions matching TRBD2. The CDR3 totals 18 residues. Trimming took 1 base from V and 0 from J; bases not matched to a gene: 12. Germline V CDR1 and CDR2: SGHNT, YENEEA. The CDR3 DNA is TGTGCCAGCAGCTTAGGGGTGGCTAGCGGTGATCTCTCCTACGAGCAGTACTTC. Translating gives CASSLGVASGDLSYEQYF. Looking up the rest from reference TRBV11-3 and TRBJ2-7 gives the full variable domain: EAGVVQSPRYKIIEKKQPVAFWCNPISGHNTLYWYLQNLGQGPELLIRYENEEAVDDSQLPKDRFSAERLKGVDSTLKIQPAELGDSAVYLCASSLGVASGDLSYEQYFGPGTRLTVT.

This chain uses TRBV7-2 with TRBJ2-1; the match to TRBD2 covers 10 bases. The ends lost 8 bases at V and 8 bases at J; junction bases unmatched: 12. The CDR3 spans 15 residues. Germline V gives CDR1 SGHTA, CDR2 FQGNSA. The CDR3 loop is CASGASGGWRDEQFF. CDR3 sequence (DNA): TGTGCCAGCGGTGCTAGCGGGGGTTGGCGCGATGAGCAGTTCTTC.

The chain has TRBV19 and TRBJ2-3; 7 bases map to TRBD2. The CDR3 loop spans 13 amino acids. V shed 6 bases, J shed 4 bases, and the junction held 4 bases outside the gene matches. Germline loops: CDR1 LNHDA, CDR2 SQIVND (reference sequence). CDR3 in DNA: TGTGCCAGTAGGGTCGCGGGAGCAGATACGCAGTATTTT. Its translation: CASRVAGADTQYF.

The chain links TRBV30 to TRBJ2-5; the match to TRBD1 covers 7 bases. Looked up from germline, CDR1 is GTSNPN and CDR2 is SVGIG (reference sequence). J gave up 2 bases and V 5 bases, and 5 bases lay outside the gene matches. CDR3 length: 13 amino acids. CDR3 DNA sequence: TGTGCCTGGGGCCGGGGACAGCAAGAGACCCAGTACTTC. This gives the protein CAWGRGQQETQYF.

This chain uses TRBV5-1 with TRBJ2-3; D is unclear. V was trimmed by 4 bases and J by 1 base, leaving 4 bases between them. CDR1 and CDR2 from the germline V gene are SGHRS and YFSETQ. The CDR3 totals 12 residues. CDR3 sequence reads: CASSSGTDTQYF. The CDR3, as DNA: TGCGCCAGCAGCAGTGGCACAGATACGCAGTATTTT. Based on the CDR3 plus reference TRBV5-1 and TRBJ2-3, the full variable domain is KAGVTQTPRYLIKTRGQQVTLSCSPISGHRSVSWYQQTPGQGLQFLFEYFSETQRNKGNFPGRFSGRQFSNSRSEMNVSTLELGDSALYLCASSSGTDTQYFGPGTRLTVL.

This clone was seen only a few times. The rearrangement joins TRBV11-3 to TRBJ1-3; weak D call: TRBD1 (5 bases). The V end was cut by 3 bases, the J end by 0 bases, with 15 bases between. CDR3 length equals 17 residues. Germline loops: CDR1 SGHNT, CDR2 YENEEA. For the CDR3, the DNA is TGTGCCAGCAGCTTGGAACAGGCCGAACGCTCTGGAAACACCATATATTTT. The encoded protein is CASSLEQAERSGNTIYF.

This CDR3 reads CASSDSPDGRYGYTF. The CDR3 DNA sequence: TGTGCCAGCAGTGACTCGCCGGACGGCCGCTATGGCTACACCTTC. The chain links TRBV6-4 to TRBJ1-2; no clear D. Germline CDR1 MRHNA, CDR2 SNTAGT. Deletions cut 0 bases from V and 4 bases from J, with 12 bases between. The CDR3 loop spans 15 amino acids.

J is TRBJ2-7 and V is TRBV27; D might be TRBD2 (5 bases). Trimming cost V 2 bases and J 4 bases, with 9 bases left between them. Germline CDR1 is MNHEY and CDR2 is SMNVEV (reference sequence). This CDR3 has 13 amino acids. The chain's CDR3 is CASSLGLAYEQYF. DNA of the CDR3: TGTGCCAGCAGTTTAGGGCTAGCTTACGAGCAGTACTTC.

The chain combines TRBV27 with TRBJ2-2; 9 bases fit TRBD2. The CDR3 length is 17 residues. The V segment lost 2 bases and the J segment 4 bases; nucleotides outside the gene matches: 8. Per the germline V gene, CDR1 is MNHEY and CDR2 is SMNVEV (reference sequence). CDR3 residues: CASSLGMAGGATGELFF. The CDR3 DNA reads TGTGCCAGCAGTTTAGGGATGGCGGGAGGGGCCACCGGGGAGCTGTTTTTT.

A few counts support this clone. The rearrangement uses TRBV6-5 and TRBJ2-7, with 10 bases lining up with TRBD2. The CDR3 spans 15 residues. Trimming cost V 5 bases and J 4 bases; bases outside gene matches: 8. Germline values: CDR1 MNHEY, CDR2 SVGAGI. CDR3 protein: CASSRTIAGGYEQYF. CDR3 DNA sequence: TGTGCCAGCAGTCGCACAATAGCGGGGGGTTACGAGCAGTACTTC.

This clone was seen only a few times. The V and J genes are TRBV27 and TRBJ1-1; TRBD1 might be the D (5 bases). This CDR3 region has 16 residues. V dropped 0 bases and J dropped 5 bases, with 16 bases sitting between them. Looked up from germline, CDR1 is MNHEY and CDR2 is SMNVEV (reference sequence). The CDR3: CASSLSGGEVRTEAFF. Here the CDR3 DNA reads TGTGCCAGCAGTTTATCGGGGGGGGAGGTGAGAACTGAAGCTTTCTTT.

The rearrangement joins TRBV5-6 to TRBJ2-7, with unresolved D. CDR3 length: 12 amino acids. V lost 4 bases, J lost 6 bases, and 11 bases lay in between. CDR1 and CDR2 (germline): SGHDT, YYEEEE. In DNA, the CDR3 is TGTGCCAGCAGCCCCACGTCCGGCGAGCAGTACTTC. Protein sequence: CASSPTSGEQYF.

This clone was seen only a few times. The chain links TRBV7-9 to TRBJ1-5; no clear D. V was shortened by 6 bases and J by 3 bases, with 9 bases between the two germline ends. Germline loops: CDR1 SEHNR, CDR2 FQNEAQ (reference sequence). The CDR3 loop spans 13 amino acids. In nucleotides, the CDR3 is TGTGCCAGCAGTCTACTGTTCAATCAGCCCCAGCATTTT. This encodes CASSLLFNQPQHF.

V usage is TRBV11-1 and J usage is TRBJ2-5; D remains unclear. In germline, CDR1 is SGHAT, CDR2 FQDESV (reference sequence). The ends were cut back, 3 bases at V and 1 base at J, with 9 bases in the middle. There are 14 residues in the CDR3. The CDR3 DNA reads as TGTGCCAGCAGCTTCAACGGCATCCAAGAGACCCAGTACTTC. Protein sequence: CASSFNGIQETQYF.

J is TRBJ2-5 and V is TRBV6-5, with TRBD1 matching 8 bases. Germline-derived CDR1 and CDR2 are MNHEY and SVGAGI. This CDR3 has 16 amino acids. The V gene end was trimmed by 0 bases and the J gene end by 5 bases; junction bases not matched to a gene: 8. CDR3 loop: CASSYSMMTGVETQYF. In nucleotides, the CDR3 is TGTGCCAGCAGTTACTCTATGATGACAGGGGTCGAGACCCAGTACTTC.

This clone was recorded a few times. This chain joins TRBV13 and TRBJ2-1; 10 bases are shared with TRBD1. The junction had 6 bases not matched to a gene; V was cut back by 5 bases and J by 5 bases. Germline assignment: CDR1 PRHDT and CDR2 FYEKMQ (reference sequence). The CDR3 runs to 15 residues. The CDR3 nucleotides read TGTGCCAGCAGCCCGGGACAGGGGACACACAATGAGCAGTTCTTC. Its protein product is CASSPGQGTHNEQFF. The whole variable domain, remainder taken from reference TRBV13 and TRBJ2-1, is AAGVIQSPRHLIKEKRETATLKCYPIPRHDTVYWYQQGPGQDPQFLISFYEKMQSDKGSIPDRFSAQQFSDYHSELNMSSLELGDSALYFCASSPGQGTHNEQFFGPGTRLTVL.

The genes are TRBV7-9 and TRBJ1-1; D gene ambiguous. The CDR3 is 13 amino acids. CDR1 and CDR2 from the germline V gene are SEHNR and FQNEAQ (reference sequence). V lost 2 bases, J lost 2 bases, and 6 bases lay in between. In nucleotides, the CDR3 is TGTGCCAGCAGCTTAAAGGCTAACACTGAAGCTTTCTTT. This gives the protein CASSLKANTEAFF.

The chain employs TRBV28 and TRBJ2-3; 9 nucleotides match TRBD1. Trimming took 7 bases from V and 4 from J; bases not matched to a gene: 12. The CDR3 consists of 16 residues. CDR1 and CDR2 from the germline V gene are MDHEN and SYDVKM. CDR3 nucleotide sequence: TGTGCCAGCACCTTAAGTCGGGGACAGGGAGCAGATACGCAGTATTTT. Protein sequence: CASTLSRGQGADTQYF.

The chain links TRBV9 to TRBJ2-7; D gene ambiguous. V lost 1 base, J lost 6 bases, and 11 bases lay in between. Germline V CDR1 and CDR2: SGDLS, YYNGEE. The CDR3 is made up of 13 amino acids. The CDR3 loop is CASSVNPSGEQYF. The CDR3 DNA is TGTGCCAGCAGCGTAAACCCATCGGGCGAGCAGTACTTC.

The genes are TRBV7-8 and TRBJ2-6; D perhaps matches TRBD1 (5 bases). The germline V gene has CDR1 SGHVS and CDR2 FQNEAQ. V dropped 5 bases and J dropped 4 bases, with 12 bases sitting between them. The CDR3 loop spans 15 amino acids. The CDR3 nucleotides read TGTGCCAGCAGCAAGCAGGGTGGCGGGGCCAACGTCCTGACTTTC. Protein sequence: CASSKQGGGANVLTF.

The chain carries TRBV5-1 and TRBJ2-5, with D uncertain. V lost 1 base and J lost 2, with 3 bases in between. The CDR3 has 12 residues. The V gene's germline CDR1 is SGHRS and CDR2 YFSETQ. CDR3 residues: CASSLSQETQYF. As DNA, the CDR3 is TGCGCCAGCAGCTTGTCTCAAGAGACCCAGTACTTC.

This chain links TRBV4-3 with TRBJ2-2, with TRBD2 matching over 15 bases. The CDR3 is 18 amino acids. J gave up 6 bases and V 4 bases, and 9 bases lay outside the gene matches. CDR1 and CDR2 (germline): LGHNA, YSLEER. The CDR3 DNA reads TGCGCCAGCAGCCGCGGGACTAGCGGGGGGAGTTGGGCCGGGGAGCTGTTTTTT. Protein: CASSRGTSGGSWAGELFF.

V gene TRBV13 combines with J gene TRBJ2-7, with D tentatively TRBD2 (6 bases). In germline, CDR1 is PRHDT, CDR2 FYEKMQ (reference sequence). The V and J ends lost 5 bases and 0 bases respectively, with 14 bases between them. The CDR3 sequence is 15 residues long. The CDR3 spells CASSRSGYSSYEQYF. CDR3 nucleotide sequence: TGTGCCAGCAGCAGAAGCGGGTACAGCTCCTACGAGCAGTACTTC.

The CDR3 sequence is CASSPPGQGARKPQHF. For the CDR3, the DNA is TGTGCCAGCAGCCCCCCGGGACAGGGGGCGCGAAAGCCCCAGCATTTT. The chain links TRBV7-2 to TRBJ1-5; 12 nucleotides line up with TRBD1. CDR3 length equals 16 residues. V gave up 5 bases and J gave up 8 bases; unmatched junction bases: 10. Germline V gene lookup returns CDR1 SGHTA and CDR2 FQGNSA.

The chain uses TRBV4-3 and TRBJ2-2; 7 nucleotides align to TRBD2. In germline, CDR1 is LGHNA, CDR2 YSLEER. The V gene end was trimmed by 4 bases and the J gene end by 2 bases; junction bases not matched to a gene: 10. The CDR3 loop spans 17 amino acids. The CDR3 nucleotides are TGCGCCAGCAGCCCGAATCATGCTAGCGGAAACACCGGGGAGCTGTTTTTT. Its protein product is CASSPNHASGNTGELFF.

The chain combines TRBV19 with TRBJ1-1; no firm D call. Germline CDR1 reads LNHDA; CDR2 reads SQIVND (reference sequence). This CDR3 contains 13 residues. The germline V and J ends were trimmed by 7 bases and 2 bases, with 11 bases remaining between them. The CDR3 loop reads CASKLQLNTEAFF. CDR3 bases: TGTGCCAGTAAACTCCAGCTCAACACTGAAGCTTTCTTT.

This clone was seen a single time. The chain combines TRBV9 with TRBJ2-2; the D gene could be TRBD1 or TRBD2 (5 bases each). Germline V gene data show CDR1 as SGDLS and CDR2 as YYNGEE. The ends were cut back, 3 bases at V and 1 base at J, with 13 bases in the middle. CDR3 length: 16 amino acids. The CDR3 coding sequence is TGTGCCAGCAGCGCCACCGGGGCCCTGAACACCGGGGAGCTGTTTTTT. As protein: CASSATGALNTGELFF.

The chain recombines TRBV28 with TRBJ2-3; D possibly matches TRBD1 or TRBD2 (5 bases each). The CDR3 extends over 14 amino acids. Trimming cost V 0 bases and J 1 base, with 5 bases left between them. Germline V gene sequence: CDR1 MDHEN, CDR2 SYDVKM. The CDR3 loop is CASSLWGGTDTQYF. Here the CDR3 DNA reads TGTGCCAGCAGTTTATGGGGGGGCACAGATACGCAGTATTTT.

The V gene is TRBV28, the J gene TRBJ2-7; 9 positions match TRBD2. This CDR3 is 16 amino acids long. Per the germline V gene, CDR1 is MDHEN and CDR2 is SYDVKM. V lost 5 bases, J lost 4 bases, and 12 bases stayed unmatched. CDR3 loop: CASSTALGLARYEQYF. The CDR3 DNA reads TGTGCCAGCAGTACCGCTCTGGGACTAGCTAGGTACGAGCAGTACTTC.